This TCR beta chain comes out of a study of cytomegalovirus exposure and HLA in healthy donors. Researchers ran the PCR with 60 Vbeta and 13 Jbeta primers. Repertoires were generated with immunoSEQ multiplex PCR, while TCRdb's copy carries only in-frame clones and drops some. The sample contains about 130,000 clones, about 80% of which appear only once. Each donor was nominally healthy when sampled (though unrecorded immune exposures were likely). CDR1 is SGHRS, CDR2 YFSETQ, per germline. The trim removed 4 bases at V and 4 bases at J, leaving 9 bases unmatched. The CDR3 is 16 amino acids. The V and J genes are TRBV5-1 and TRBJ1-1; 11 bases are a match to TRBD1. This TCR came from a man aged 35 to 55 in good health and CMV-seronegative. Sequenced sample: PBMCs. The CDR3 region has the DNA TGCGCCAGCAGCGCCGGGACAGGGGGTAGGTCCACTGAAGCTTTCTTT. Translated: CASSAGTGGRSTEAFF.